These T cell receptor beta chains were read from a single sample in a study of cytomegalovirus exposure and HLA in healthy donors. TCRdb's copy holds only in-frame clones and misses some; the assay was immunoSEQ multiplex PCR. There are about 190,000 clones in the sample; roughly four fifths occur only once, and approximately 3% lies in the top ten. The source material was PBMCs. These receptors all stem from a woman between 18 and 29 years old in good health and CMV-seropositive. CDR3s include the opening cysteine and the closing phenylalanine or tryptophan. The order of the fields is V gene, D gene, J gene, clone size, CDR3 DNA, CDR3 protein. The D gene is left open where the match is weak. Clone sizes are given selectively: once, few, many, or a class where the clone is expanded.

TRBV11-3	TRBD1	TRBJ2-7	.	TGTGCCAGCAGCAAACGGGACAGGGGAGACGAGCAGTACTTC	CASSKRDRGDEQYF
TRBV6-5	TRBD1	TRBJ1-6	.	TGTGCCAGTCATACAGGGGAAGAAACGAATTCACCCCTCCACTTT	CASHTGEETNSPLHF
TRBV5-1	TRBD1	TRBJ1-2	.	TGCGCCAGCAGCGAGACAGGGTTTTATGGCTACACCTTC	CASSETGFYGYTF
TRBV6-1	.	TRBJ1-5	.	TGTGCCAGCACTTCCTATTATCAGCCCCAGCATTTT	CASTSYYQPQHF
TRBV28	.	TRBJ2-5	few	TGTGCCAGCAGTTTGGTAAACCGGGTGGGGACCCAGTACTTC	CASSLVNRVGTQYF
TRBV28	.	TRBJ1-3	.	TGTGCCAGCAGTTTAGCTCCGACTGCTGGAAACACCATATATTTT	CASSLAPTAGNTIYF
TRBV6-5	TRBD1	TRBJ1-1	.	TGTGCCAGCAGTCCCAGACAGGGGCTGAACACTGAAGCTTTCTTT	CASSPRQGLNTEAFF
TRBV6-6	.	TRBJ1-1	.	TGTGCCAGCAGTTACTCTCATTTGAACACTGAAGCTTTCTTT	CASSYSHLNTEAFF
TRBV10-2	TRBD1	TRBJ2-5	.	TGCGCCAGCAGTGAACAGGGGGGAGAGACCCAGTACTTC	CASSEQGGETQYF
TRBV7-9	.	TRBJ2-7	few	TGTGCCAGCAGCTTTCAGGCCCCCTCCTACGAGCAGTACTTC	CASSFQAPSYEQYF
TRBV6-5	.	TRBJ2-6	.	TGTGCCAGCAGTTACTCTCCCGGTTCTGGGGCCAACGTCCTGACTTTC	CASSYSPGSGANVLTF
TRBV29-1	TRBD1	TRBJ1-3	.	TGCAGCGTAGCGGGACAGGTCTCTGGAAACACCATATATTTT	CSVAGQVSGNTIYF
TRBV19	.	TRBJ2-2	.	TGTGCCACCCTGGTGGAAGGGGGACCGAACACCGGGGAGCTGTTTTTT	CATLVEGGPNTGELFF
TRBV6-4	.	TRBJ1-2	.	TGTGCCAGCAGTGACCAGGGCTATGGCTACACCTTC	CASSDQGYGYTF
TRBV19	TRBD1	TRBJ2-3	.	TGTGCCAGTAGTATACCGGGACAGGGGGTGGATACGCAGTATTTT	CASSIPGQGVDTQYF
TRBV2	TRBD1	TRBJ1-2	.	TGTGCCAGCAGTGAGGCCGGGACAGGGATCGGCTACACCTTC	CASSEAGTGIGYTF
TRBV7-6	.	TRBJ2-6	.	TGTGCCAGCAGCCCCACCCGCCCTCCTCTTATCCGGTCTGGGGCCAACGTCCTGACTTTC	CASSPTRPPLIRSGANVLTF
TRBV19	TRBD1	TRBJ1-6	.	TGTGCCAGTAGTCCCGGACAGGGTAAACACTCACCCCTCCACTTT	CASSPGQGKHSPLHF
TRBV2	.	TRBJ1-1	many	TGTGCCAGCGACGGGAATACTGAAGCTTTCTTT	CASDGNTEAFF
TRBV9	.	TRBJ1-1	.	TGTGCCAGCAGCGCCCCCAACTCTCCCACTGAAGCTTTCTTT	CASSAPNSPTEAFF
TRBV4-2	.	TRBJ2-5	.	TGTGCCAGCAGCCAAGATATGGCGACTAGATACCAAGAGACCCAGTACTTC	CASSQDMATRYQETQYF
TRBV5-1	TRBD2	TRBJ2-7	.	TGCGCCAGCAGCCAGGGACTTAGCGGGGGGGCCAACGAGCAGTACTTC	CASSQGLSGGANEQYF
TRBV4-2	.	TRBJ1-1	once	TGTGCCAGCAGCCAAGTCGGGTTTCAAGCTTTCTTT	CASSQVGFQAFF
TRBV4-2	TRBD2	TRBJ2-7	many	TGTGCCAGCAGCCAAGAAGCGGGGGGGCCGTCCTACGAGCAGTACTTC	CASSQEAGGPSYEQYF
TRBV4-1	TRBD2	TRBJ2-1	once	TGCGCCAGCAGCCAAGGTCGCGGGGGGGCGATTGAGCAGTTCTTC	CASSQGRGGAIEQFF
TRBV19	TRBD1	TRBJ1-1	.	TGTGCCAGTAGTATCACAGGGGTCGGCACTGAAGCTTTCTTT	CASSITGVGTEAFF
TRBV19	.	TRBJ2-2	once	TGTGCCAGTAGGGGGGGTTGGGCCGGGGAGCTGTTTTTT	CASRGGWAGELFF
TRBV6-6	.	TRBJ2-2	.	TGTGCCGGGGGGTACGGGGAGCTGTTTTTT	CAGGYGELFF
TRBV28	.	TRBJ2-4	.	TGTGCCAGCATTCCTCCTCTAGGAAACATTCAGTACTTC	CASIPPLGNIQYF
TRBV7-9	TRBD2	TRBJ2-1	.	TGTGCCAGCAGCTCAAGCGGGGTGAATGAGCAGTTCTTC	CASSSSGVNEQFF
TRBV27	.	TRBJ1-3	.	TGTGCCAGCAGTTTAGAGCCGAGAGGAAACACCATATATTTT	CASSLEPRGNTIYF
TRBV5-6	TRBD2	TRBJ2-7	.	TGTGCCAGCAGCCCCCCCGGGACTAGTCTTGACGAGCAGTACTTC	CASSPPGTSLDEQYF
TRBV5-1	TRBD2	TRBJ2-5	once	TGCGCCAGCAGCTTGGCCGGGTTGATAGCGGGGGTCGGCCAAGAGACCCAGTACTTC	CASSLAGLIAGVGQETQYF
TRBV7-2	TRBD2	TRBJ2-1	few	TGTGCCAGCAACGAAGAGGGACTAGCGGGGGGCTACAATGAGCAGTTCTTC	CASNEEGLAGGYNEQFF
TRBV6-1	TRBD1	TRBJ1-2	once	TGTGCCAGCAGAGACGACAGGGTGGCATATGGCTACACCTTC	CASRDDRVAYGYTF
TRBV7-3	.	TRBJ1-1	.	TGTGCCAGCAGCTTACACAGCTTGAACACTGAAGCTTTCTTT	CASSLHSLNTEAFF
TRBV7-2	.	TRBJ1-1	few	TGTGCCAGCAGCTCCCCACCGGGAAGGTCTGAAGCTTTCTTT	CASSSPPGRSEAFF
TRBV5-1	TRBD2	TRBJ2-7	.	TGCGCCAGCAGCTTGGACACTCGGACTAGCTCCTACGAGCAGTACTTC	CASSLDTRTSSYEQYF
TRBV7-3	TRBD1	TRBJ2-2	.	TGTGCCAGCAGGCCCCAGGGGGACACCGGGGAGCTGTTTTTT	CASRPQGDTGELFF
TRBV7-6	.	TRBJ2-1	once	TGTGCCAGCAGCAAATCGGGGAGCTCCTACAATGAGCAGTTCTTC	CASSKSGSSYNEQFF
TRBV5-4	TRBD2	TRBJ2-7	.	TGTGCCAGCAGCTGGGGGGTAGCGGGGGATCCTGGCGAGCAGTACTTC	CASSWGVAGDPGEQYF
TRBV28	TRBD1	TRBJ1-2	.	TGTGCCAGCAGGCAACAGGGGGCGGGGTGGACCTTC	CASRQQGAGWTF
TRBV9	.	TRBJ2-5	.	TGTGCCAGCAGCGAGGGTGGAGGGGTAGGGACCCAGTACTTC	CASSEGGGVGTQYF
TRBV10-3	TRBD1	TRBJ1-2	few	TGTGCCATCAGTGAAAGTCGGGGACAGGGTGATAGCTACACCTTC	CAISESRGQGDSYTF
TRBV11-2	TRBD2	TRBJ2-7	.	TGTGCCAGCAGCCCGCAAACACTAGCGGGGGGTCTCGAGCAGTACTTC	CASSPQTLAGGLEQYF
TRBV19	.	TRBJ1-1	.	TGTGCCAGTAGTATATCTCGGGGCCAGGGGACTGAAGCTTTCTTT	CASSISRGQGTEAFF
TRBV15	.	TRBJ1-2	.	TGTGCCACCAGCAGGCCTAAAAATCAGGGTAGGAACTATGGCTACACCTTC	CATSRPKNQGRNYGYTF
TRBV5-1	TRBD1	TRBJ1-3	.	TGCGCCAGCAGCGCGGGACAGCTCTCTGGAAACACCATATATTTT	CASSAGQLSGNTIYF
TRBV7-6	TRBD1	TRBJ1-4	once	TGTGCCAGCAGCCAGTTCCGGGACAGGGGGTTGACTAATGAAAAACTGTTTTTT	CASSQFRDRGLTNEKLFF
TRBV9	.	TRBJ2-7	once	TGTGCCAGCAGCGTAGGGGGGAGGCAACCCTACGAGCAGTACTTC	CASSVGGRQPYEQYF
TRBV5-4	TRBD1	TRBJ1-1	.	TGTGCCAGCAGCGGCGCGGGACAGGGGAATAGTGAAGCTTTCTTT	CASSGAGQGNSEAFF
TRBV2	.	TRBJ1-1	.	TGTGCCAGCAGAGCCCCAAACACTGAAGCTTTCTTT	CASRAPNTEAFF